The sequence of this T cell receptor beta chain was determined in a study of blood T cell repertoires in COVID-19. TCRdb's copy holds only in-frame clones and misses some; the assay was immunoSEQ multiplex PCR. The sample holds 150,000 to 200,000 clones, about 87% seen once. This clone has more than one count but fewer than ten. This CDR3 has 15 residues. Looked up from germline, CDR1 is SNHLY and CDR2 is FYNNEI. Trimming removed 6 bases at V and 9 bases at J, with 18 bases between. The chain couples TRBV2 to TRBJ1-6, with a tentative D call TRBD1 (6 bases). Sample: peripheral blood. The TCR sequence derives from a woman aged 45-60 years with acute or convalescent COVID-19. The CDR3 loop is CASSPQGREGSPLHF. The CDR3 bases are TGTGCCAGCAGCCCCCAGGGGAGGGAGGGTTCACCCCTCCACTTT.